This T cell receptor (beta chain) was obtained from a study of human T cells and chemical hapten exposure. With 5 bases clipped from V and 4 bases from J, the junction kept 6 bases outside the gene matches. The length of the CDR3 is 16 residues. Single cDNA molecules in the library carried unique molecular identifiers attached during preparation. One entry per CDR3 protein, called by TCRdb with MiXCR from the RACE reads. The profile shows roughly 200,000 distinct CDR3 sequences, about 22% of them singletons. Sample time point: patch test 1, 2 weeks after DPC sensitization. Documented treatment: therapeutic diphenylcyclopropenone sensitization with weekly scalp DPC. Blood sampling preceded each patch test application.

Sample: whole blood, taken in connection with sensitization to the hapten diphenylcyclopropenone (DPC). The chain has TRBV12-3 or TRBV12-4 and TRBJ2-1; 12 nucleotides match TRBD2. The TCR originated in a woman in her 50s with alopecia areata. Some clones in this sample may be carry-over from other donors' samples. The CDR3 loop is CASSNQTSGRYNEQFF. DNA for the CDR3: TGTGCCAGCAGTAACCAGACTAGCGGGAGATACAATGAGCAGTTCTTC.